The rows below give T cell receptor beta chains drawn from one sample of a study of blood T cell repertoires in COVID-19. This table comes from immunoSEQ multiplex PCR, and its TCRdb copy is limited to in-frame clones, with some not included. This table has 350,000 or so clones, approximately 90% appearing once. The sample taken for sequencing was peripheral blood. The receptors were gathered from a woman aged 25 to 39 with COVID-19, enrolled during active disease. Each CDR3 is given with its conserved first and last residue. The D gene is left open where the match is weak. Clone sizes are given selectively: once, few, many, or a class where the clone is expanded.

size: NA
D: TRBD1
V: TRBV27
J: TRBJ2-3
DNA: TGTGCCAGCAGTTTGGGACAGTTCACAGATACGCAGTATTTT
CDR3: CASSLGQFTDTQYF

size: NA
D: TRBD2
V: TRBV2
J: TRBJ2-3
DNA: TGTGCCAGATCAGGGCGGGGGGCAAATACACTTAGCACAGATACGCAGTATTTT
CDR3: CARSGRGANTLSTDTQYF

size: once
D: NA
V: TRBV3-1/TRBV3-2
J: TRBJ1-1
DNA: TGTGCCAGCAGCCGGACAGACCGTGAAGCTTTCTTT
CDR3: CASSRTDREAFF

size: NA
D: NA
V: TRBV13
J: TRBJ1-2
DNA: TGTGCCAGCAGCCCTGAGGAAGGCTACACCTTC
CDR3: CASSPEEGYTF

size: NA
D: NA
V: TRBV11-3
J: TRBJ2-5
DNA: TGTGCCAGCAGCTTAGATCTGCAGGATAGTCTGGAGACCCAGTACTTC
CDR3: CASSLDLQDSLETQYF

size: NA
D: NA
V: TRBV3-1/TRBV3-2
J: TRBJ2-3
DNA: TGTGCCAGCAGCCAAGGGACAGCCAGCACAGATACGCAGTATTTT
CDR3: CASSQGTASTDTQYF

size: few
D: NA
V: TRBV19
J: TRBJ2-1
DNA: TGTGCCAGTAGTATATCAGGGGGCCTTAAGGGAGGGTACAATGAGCAGTTCTTC
CDR3: CASSISGGLKGGYNEQFF

size: NA
D: NA
V: TRBV27
J: TRBJ1-5
DNA: TGTGCCACCAGCCCGGGAAGAGTCAGTCAGCCCCAGCATTTT
CDR3: CATSPGRVSQPQHF

size: once
D: NA
V: TRBV15
J: TRBJ2-5
DNA: TGTGCCACCAGCAGAGAGCGGGGGCCAGAGACCCAGTACTTC
CDR3: CATSRERGPETQYF

size: NA
D: TRBD1
V: TRBV18
J: TRBJ1-5
DNA: TGTGCCAGCTCACCCGGGACAGGGGGAGGTCAGCCCCAGCATTTT
CDR3: CASSPGTGGGQPQHF

size: NA
D: TRBD1
V: TRBV6-5
J: TRBJ1-2
DNA: TGTGCCAGCAGACCAGGGGGTGCGGGCTACACCTTC
CDR3: CASRPGGAGYTF

size: NA
D: NA
V: TRBV28
J: TRBJ2-1
DNA: TGTGCCAGCAGACCTGACAGCTCCTACAATGAGCAGTTCTTC
CDR3: CASRPDSSYNEQFF

size: few
D: NA
V: TRBV7-2
J: TRBJ1-2
DNA: TGTGCCAGCAGCCCCCGGGTGGGTGTAGTCTATGGCTACACCTTC
CDR3: CASSPRVGVVYGYTF

size: NA
D: TRBD1
V: TRBV7-2
J: TRBJ2-5
DNA: TGTGCCAGCAGCTTAGGACAGGGGACTTTCGAAGAGACCCAGTACTTC
CDR3: CASSLGQGTFEETQYF

size: NA
D: NA
V: TRBV5-6
J: TRBJ1-5
DNA: TGTGCCAGCAGCTTGGGAGGGAATAATCAGCCCCAGCATTTT
CDR3: CASSLGGNNQPQHF

size: NA
D: TRBD1
V: TRBV7-9
J: TRBJ1-1
DNA: TGTGCCAGCAGCTTAAACTTGCGACAGGGGATGGTGCACACTGAAGCTTTCTTT
CDR3: CASSLNLRQGMVHTEAFF

size: NA
D: NA
V: TRBV3-1/TRBV3-2
J: TRBJ2-1
DNA: TGTGCCAGCAGCCAAGTGCCGGGGGCCTACAATGAGCAGTTCTTC
CDR3: CASSQVPGAYNEQFF

size: NA
D: NA
V: TRBV6-5
J: TRBJ1-1
DNA: TGTGCCAGCAGTATCTCAGGGAACACTGAAGCTTTCTTT
CDR3: CASSISGNTEAFF

size: NA
D: NA
V: TRBV9
J: TRBJ1-3
DNA: TGTGCCAGCAGCGTAGGGTACGAGGGAGTGTCTGGAAACACCATATATTTT
CDR3: CASSVGYEGVSGNTIYF

size: NA
D: NA
V: TRBV28
J: TRBJ2-6
DNA: TGTGCCAGCAGCACCCACAGCTCTGGGGCCAACGTCCTGACTTTC
CDR3: CASSTHSSGANVLTF

size: NA
D: TRBD1
V: TRBV18
J: TRBJ1-6
DNA: TGTGCCAGCTCACCTGGACAGGGGTACCACTTT
CDR3: CASSPGQGYHF